The next 14 T cell receptor beta chains were all read from a single sample in a study of T cell repertoires in cytomegalovirus infection. One entry per CDR3 protein results from TCRdb running MiXCR on the reads. The sample yields approximately 750,000 distinct CDR3 sequences, 35% seen once. Sequencing was carried out using PBMCs. Source of these receptors: a human donor in good health (CMV status not recorded). Some clones in this sample may be carry-over from other donors' samples.

The chain has TRBV29-1 and TRBJ2-1; the match to TRBD2 covers 7 bases. Germline CDR1 and CDR2: SQVTM and ANQGSEA. The CDR3 has 14 amino acids. Trimming cost V 4 bases and J 1 base; bases outside gene matches: 4. The CDR3 spells CSVGGGGSYNEQFF. CDR3 coding DNA: TGCAGCGTTGGGGGCGGGGGTTCCTACAATGAGCAGTTCTTC.

This clonotype was counted a few times. The V and J genes are TRBV7-2 and TRBJ2-1, with TRBD2 matching over 9 bases. This CDR3 is built from 15 residues. Germline CDR1 reads SGHTA; CDR2 reads FQGNSA. Trimming took 5 bases from V and 8 from J; bases not matched to a gene: 10. CDR3 bases: TGTGCCAGCAGCCTCGGGCGGGGGGGGTGGGATGAGCAGTTCTTC. Translated, it gives CASSLGRGGWDEQFF.

The J gene is TRBJ1-3, the V gene TRBV12-3 or TRBV12-4, with D possibly TRBD1 on 6 matching bases. The CDR3 is 15 residues long. V lost 6 bases to trimming and J lost 4 bases, with 16 bases between them. CDR3 coding DNA: TGTGCCAGCAGCTCTAGGGGGTTCGCCGGAAACACCATATATTTT. Translation gives CASSSRGFAGNTIYF.

V and J are TRBV2 and TRBJ2-3; TRBD2 aligns across 7 bases. Trimming removed 6 bases from V and 1 base from J; junction bases left unmatched: 7. CDR3 length equals 15 residues. Germline values: CDR1 SNHLY, CDR2 FYNNEI. The DNA for the CDR3 is TGTGCCAGCAGCCGTACAACTAGCGGCACAGATACGCAGTATTTT. It encodes CASSRTTSGTDTQYF.

The V call is TRBV3-1, the J call TRBJ2-7; 10 bases line up with TRBD2. V dropped 4 bases and J dropped 2; count of bases not matched to a gene: 8. Looked up from germline, CDR1 is LGHDT and CDR2 is YNNKEL (reference sequence). The length of the CDR3 is 16 residues. The CDR3 region is CASSPLSGGTTYEQYF. The CDR3 DNA sequence: TGTGCCAGCAGCCCCCTTAGCGGGGGGACGACCTACGAGCAGTACTTC.

J is TRBJ2-3 and V is TRBV5-4; D is unresolved. V lost 4 bases and J lost 2, with 11 bases in between. The CDR3 has 14 amino acids. Germline assignment: CDR1 SGHNT and CDR2 YYREEE (reference sequence). In DNA, the CDR3 is TGTGCCAGCAGCCCAGAGTGGGTCACAGATACGCAGTATTTT. Protein product: CASSPEWVTDTQYF. The full variable domain, completed using reference TRBV5-4 and TRBJ2-3, is ETGVTQSPTHLIKTRGQQVTLRCSSQSGHNTVSWYQQALGQGPQFIFQYYREEENGRGNFPPRFSGLQFPNYSSELNVNALELDDSALYLCASSPEWVTDTQYFGPGTRLTVL.

The gene calls are TRBV19 and TRBJ1-5; no clear D gene. The CDR3 is made up of 14 amino acids. V lost 8 bases, J lost 0 bases, and 11 bases lay in between. CDR1 is LNHDA and CDR2 is SQIVND in the germline V gene (reference sequence). The CDR3 DNA sequence: TGTGCCAGTCGCCGAATAGATAGCAATCAGCCCCAGCATTTT. Amino acid sequence: CASRRIDSNQPQHF.

This clonotype showed up just a few times. The chain carries TRBV2 and TRBJ1-6, with D unresolved. The CDR3 has 12 residues. CDR1 and CDR2 (germline): SNHLY, FYNNEI. V was shortened by 6 bases and J by 9 bases, with 9 bases between the two germline ends. The CDR3 sequence is CASRAGSSPLHF. CDR3 DNA sequence: TGTGCCAGCAGGGCGGGGAGTTCACCCCTCCACTTT.

The sample holds a few counts of this clonotype. The chain carries TRBV14 and TRBJ2-3, with TRBD1 as a possible D gene (6 bases). The V end was cut by 4 bases, the J end by 1 base, with 12 bases between. From germline, CDR1 is SGHDN and CDR2 FVKESK. The CDR3 runs 15 residues. In nucleotides, the CDR3 is TGTGCCAGCAGCCCCGAGTGGGGGCGCACAGATACGCAGTATTTT. Residues: CASSPEWGRTDTQYF.

This clonotype was seen a handful of times. V and J are TRBV6-5 and TRBJ1-4, with 7 bases aligning to TRBD1. The CDR3 is 15 amino acids. With 0 bases clipped from V and 8 bases from J, the junction kept 6 bases outside the gene matches. Looked up from germline, CDR1 is MNHEY and CDR2 is SVGAGI. CDR3 in DNA: TGTGCCAGCAGTTACTCGACAGGGCTGGGCGAAAAACTGTTTTTT. Encoded protein: CASSYSTGLGEKLFF.

This clonotype was found many times. This chain joins TRBV7-2 and TRBJ1-2, with 11 nucleotides matching TRBD1. V dropped 5 bases and J dropped 5; count of bases not matched to a gene: 10. Looked up from germline, CDR1 is SGHTA and CDR2 is FQGNSA. The CDR3 consists of 16 residues. The CDR3 loop is CASSREGQGGSYGYTF. CDR3 coding DNA: TGTGCCAGCAGCCGAGAGGGACAGGGGGGAAGTTATGGCTACACCTTC.

This clonotype has more than one count but fewer than ten. V gene TRBV7-9 combines with J gene TRBJ2-1; D call uncertain. The CDR3 contains 15 residues. Trimming stripped 3 bases from V and 5 bases from J, with 14 bases between. CDR1 is SEHNR, CDR2 FQNEAQ, per germline (reference sequence). CDR3 nucleotide sequence: TGTGCCAGCAGCTTTGGCTCCGGTCGTAACAATGAGCAGTTCTTC. It codes for CASSFGSGRNNEQFF. Complete variable domain (other parts from reference TRBV7-9 and TRBJ2-1): DTGVSQNPRHKITKRGQNVTFRCDPISEHNRLYWYRQTLGQGPEFLTYFQNEAQLEKSRLLSDRFSAERPKGSFSTLEIQRTEQGDSAMYLCASSFGSGRNNEQFFGPGTRLTVL.

This clonotype was seen a single time. The chain has TRBV29-1 and TRBJ2-3; D not resolved. Germline loops: CDR1 SQVTM, CDR2 ANQGSEA. This CDR3 spans 12 amino acids. Trimming took off 8 bases at V and 6 bases at J, with 15 bases between the two ends. The CDR3 bases are TGCAGCTCCTTCGGGTTTTCTGATACGCAGTATTTT. Its protein is CSSFGFSDTQYF.

This clonotype came up a few times. V usage is TRBV2 and J usage is TRBJ1-4; possibly TRBD1 for D (5 bases). Germline V gene sequence: CDR1 SNHLY, CDR2 FYNNEI. This CDR3 is 15 amino acids long. V shed 6 bases and J shed 4 bases, with 15 bases lying between them. The CDR3 nucleotides are TGTGCCAGCAGGGTTGACAGAAATTTTAATGAAAAACTGTTTTTT. Protein product: CASRVDRNFNEKLFF.